This record concerns one T cell receptor beta chain sequence. Antigen specificity is unknown. The sample comes from a study of T cell responses to AZD1222 COVID-19 vaccine. Broader study findings: The study reported that nearly half of spike-specific TCRs target unmutated variant regions.

Trimming cost V 0 bases and J 5 bases, with 6 bases left between them. The CDR3 has 13 residues. The germline V gene has CDR1 MGHRA and CDR2 YSYEKL. The method was immunoSEQ multiplex PCR; TCRdb's version includes in-frame clones alone and lacks a portion of them. The table includes 140,000 to 150,000 clones, around 83% detected once. This sequence was found in an adult who received the AZD1222 COVID-19 vaccine. This chain joins TRBV4-1 and TRBJ2-3, with D hard to call. This sample comprised peripheral blood, obtained 28 days after the second AZD1222 dose. The CDR3 DNA is TGCGCCAGCAGCCAAGATGGGAAAGATACGCAGTATTTT. Its protein is CASSQDGKDTQYF.